The present T cell receptor (beta chain) was sequenced within a study of blood T cell repertoires in COVID-19. As for the study in general: The cDNA or gDNA used as material had been derived from T cells, B-cell-depleted T cells, or PBMCs.

The table lists this clone with a count of one. The data were produced by immunoSEQ multiplex PCR, yet TCRdb's version contains in-frame clones alone and is incomplete. The sample includes some 140,000 clones, around 78% of them seen just once. Germline loops: CDR1 SNHLY, CDR2 FYNNEI. This CDR3 has 12 residues. The chain combines TRBV2 with TRBJ1-3; tentative D call: TRBD1 (6 bases). This TCR was recovered from a human donor in a cohort sampled during active COVID-19. The sample comprised peripheral blood. The CDR3 nucleotides are TGTGCGAGTGGGGGCGGGGGAAACACCATATATTTT. As protein: CASGGGGNTIYF. The entire variable domain, with the rest obtained from reference TRBV2 and TRBJ1-3, is as follows: EPEVTQTPSHQVTQMGQEVILRCVPISNHLYFYWYRQILGQKVEFLVSFYNNEISEKSEIFDDQFSVERPDGSNFTLKIRSTKLEDSAMYFCASGGGGNTIYFGEGSWLTVV.